This T cell receptor beta chain was found in a study of T cells in Graves' hyperthyroidism and ophthalmopathy. This CDR3 has 14 residues. V lost 2 bases and J 8 bases, leaving 12 bases between the germline ends. Amplification yielded TCR beta CDR3 regions, with RNA transcripts as the source. RT-PCR in the first round (using the HTBI primer set) targeted the TCR CDR3. TCRdb fed the multiplex PCR reads into MiXCR, producing one record per CDR3 protein. The table lists over 700,000 distinct CDR3 sequences, under 20% of them singletons. The genes are TRBV12-3 or TRBV12-4 and TRBJ2-2, with D perhaps matching TRBD1 (6 bases). The material sequenced was blood. The source is a woman aged 50 to 60 with Graves' hyperthyroidism that later progressed to Graves' ophthalmopathy. The CDR3 region has the DNA TGTGCCAGCAGTTTATCCGGGACAAGGGGGGAGCTGTTTTTT. Encoded protein: CASSLSGTRGELFF.